The 23 T cell receptor beta chains below come from one sample, sequenced in a study of blood T cell repertoires in COVID-19. Sequencing was performed with immunoSEQ multiplex PCR; in TCRdb, only in-frame clones are kept and a portion is missing. The top ten hold around 6% of the sample, which has about 270,000 clones, about 83% seen once. Sequenced input: peripheral blood. The origin of the receptors is an elderly man with acute or convalescent COVID-19.

CDR3 in amino acids: CASSLQLSNNEQFF. CDR3 coding DNA: TGCGCCAGCAGCTTACAGTTATCTAACAATGAGCAGTTCTTC. The chain links TRBV5-1 to TRBJ2-1; D is undetermined. The CDR3 is made up of 14 amino acids. V was cut by 2 bases and J by 5 bases, with 11 bases left in between. Germline V gene data show CDR1 as SGHRS and CDR2 as YFSETQ.

The chain employs TRBV27 and TRBJ2-3, with TRBD1 matching over 8 bases. CDR3 size: 15 residues. The ends lost 5 bases at V and 5 bases at J; junction bases unmatched: 9. In germline, CDR1 is MNHEY, CDR2 SMNVEV (reference sequence). CDR3 protein: CASSPTGAWVDTQYF. For the CDR3, the DNA is TGTGCCAGCAGTCCGACAGGGGCCTGGGTAGATACGCAGTATTTT.

V gene TRBV28 combines with J gene TRBJ2-1; 8 bases fit TRBD2. This CDR3 is built from 15 residues. Germline V lookup: CDR1 MDHEN, CDR2 SYDVKM. The V gene end was trimmed by 7 bases and the J gene end by 5 bases; junction bases not matched to a gene: 10. CDR3 amino acids: CASTRAGGMNNEQFF. In nucleotides, the CDR3 is TGTGCCAGCACGAGGGCGGGGGGCATGAACAATGAGCAGTTCTTC.

The chain couples TRBV11-2 to TRBJ2-1; 10 positions agree with TRBD2. The CDR3 contains 17 residues. The J segment lost 7 bases and the V segment lost 4 bases, leaving 13 bases of the junction unmatched. CDR1 is SGHAT and CDR2 is FQNNGV in the germline V gene. The CDR3 is CASSWLSSGRATNEQFF. The CDR3 DNA reads TGTGCCAGCAGCTGGCTGTCCAGCGGGAGGGCCACGAATGAGCAGTTCTTC.

This chain links TRBV15 with TRBJ2-3, with D perhaps TRBD2 (5 bases). Per the germline V gene, CDR1 is LNHNV and CDR2 is YYDKDF (reference sequence). CDR3 length: 15 residues. Trimming shortened V by 5 bases and J by 2 bases, and 14 bases separated the two germline ends. In DNA, the CDR3 is TGTGCCACCAGCCGGCGGGCAGAGACCACAGATACGCAGTATTTT. Encoded protein: CATSRRAETTDTQYF.

The chain carries TRBV10-3 and TRBJ2-2, with TRBD2 identical over 9 bases. V lost 5 bases, J lost 6 bases, and 16 bases stayed unmatched. Germline assignment: CDR1 ENHRY and CDR2 SYGVKD. This CDR3 has 18 residues. CDR3 region: CAISLRAGGPMSSGELFF. The CDR3 DNA reads TGTGCCATCAGTTTAAGGGCGGGAGGGCCAATGTCGTCCGGGGAGCTGTTTTTT.

This chain uses TRBV7-9 with TRBJ2-1; 9 nucleotides match TRBD2. Trimming cost V 8 bases and J 5 bases; bases outside gene matches: 13. The germline V gene has CDR1 SEHNR and CDR2 FQNEAQ (reference sequence). This CDR3 has 16 residues. The CDR3 loop is CASRPAIAGDDNEQFF. The CDR3 DNA reads TGTGCCAGCCGCCCCGCAATAGCGGGAGACGACAATGAGCAGTTCTTC.

V gene TRBV19 combines with J gene TRBJ2-2; 13 bases align to TRBD2. Per germline, CDR1 LNHDA and CDR2 SQIVND (reference sequence). The ends lost 5 bases at V and 6 bases at J; junction bases unmatched: 9. This CDR3 is 17 amino acids long. The CDR3 DNA reads as TGTGCCAGTAGTGTTGGACTAGCGGGAGCCAGGCCCGGGGAGCTGTTTTTT. It is translated as CASSVGLAGARPGELFF.

J is TRBJ1-2 and V is TRBV6-6; perhaps TRBD1 as D (6 bases). Germline V gives CDR1 MNHNY, CDR2 SVGAGI (reference sequence). Trimming shortened V by 0 bases and J by 8 bases, and 16 bases separated the two germline ends. CDR3 length equals 15 residues. Here the CDR3 reads CASSYSRGTLFGYTF. CDR3 in DNA: TGTGCCAGCAGTTACTCGAGGGGGACACTCTTCGGCTACACCTTC.

This rearrangement joins TRBV2 to TRBJ2-1; tentatively, D is TRBD2 (6 bases). V was cut by 10 bases and J by 0 bases, with 13 bases left in between. The CDR3 is made up of 14 amino acids. CDR1 and CDR2 (germline): SNHLY, FYNNEI. CDR3 in amino acids: CATGAGSSYNEQFF. In nucleotides, the CDR3 is TGTGCCACCGGGGCGGGGAGCTCCTACAATGAGCAGTTCTTC.

This clone was seen only once. This rearrangement joins TRBV28 to TRBJ1-2; 7 bases match TRBD1. J was trimmed by 4 bases and V by 3 bases; bases with no gene match: 2. The CDR3 length is 13 residues. Germline V gene lookup returns CDR1 MDHEN and CDR2 SYDVKM. In DNA, the CDR3 is TGTGCCAGCAGTTTTGCAGGGGGCTATGGCTACACCTTC. Its protein product is CASSFAGGYGYTF.

This clone was detected only once. The rearrangement uses TRBV3-1 (or the pseudogene TRBV3-2) and TRBJ1-5, with D hard to call. With 1 base removed from V and 0 bases from J, the gap between germline ends came to 10 bases. In germline, CDR1 is LGHDT, CDR2 YNNKEL (reference sequence). The CDR3 is 16 amino acids. The CDR3 here is CASSQGRAISNQPQHF. The CDR3 nucleotides read TGTGCCAGCAGCCAAGGGAGGGCCATTAGCAATCAGCCCCAGCATTTT.

This rearrangement joins TRBV6-5 to TRBJ2-1, with 10 positions matching TRBD2. Germline V gives CDR1 MNHEY, CDR2 SVGAGI. The trim removed 5 bases at V and 8 bases at J, leaving 9 bases unmatched. There are 15 residues in the CDR3. The CDR3 here is CASSIQRGGRYEQFF. The CDR3 DNA follows: TGTGCCAGCAGTATCCAGCGGGGGGGCCGATATGAGCAGTTCTTC.

The chain employs TRBV28 and TRBJ1-5; D might be TRBD1 (5 bases). V was clipped by 4 bases and J by 0 bases, with 16 bases between them. This CDR3 contains 17 residues. The germline gives CDR1 MDHEN, CDR2 SYDVKM. In DNA form, the CDR3 reads TGTGCCAGCAGTTGGCGCCGGACGGGGGATAGCAATCAGCCCCAGCATTTT. Its translation is CASSWRRTGDSNQPQHF. Full variable domain (remainder filled in from reference TRBV28 and TRBJ1-5): DVKVTQSSRYLVKRTGEKVFLECVQDMDHENMFWYRQDPGLGLRLIYFSYDVKMKEKGDIPEGYSVSREKKERFSLILESASTNQTSMYLCASSWRRTGDSNQPQHFGDGTRLSIL.

This sequence joins TRBV5-6 and TRBJ2-7; D perhaps matches TRBD2 (7 bases). The CDR3 spans 15 residues. Trimming cost V 0 bases and J 2 bases, with 12 bases left between them. Germline loops: CDR1 SGHDT, CDR2 YYEEEE. The DNA of the CDR3 is TGTGCCAGCAGCTTGGTAACGGGGGGCACCTACGAGCAGTACTTC. Residues: CASSLVTGGTYEQYF.

The DNA of the CDR3 is TGTGCCAGCAGCTTATTCAGGGGGCGGTTCAATGAGCAGTTCTTC. As protein: CASSLFRGRFNEQFF. V and J are TRBV7-8 and TRBJ2-1; TRBD1 aligns across 8 bases. Germline trimming cut 2 bases from V and 6 bases from J; bases unmatched to any gene: 6. The germline V gene has CDR1 SGHVS and CDR2 FQNEAQ. The CDR3 is 15 amino acids. Full variable domain (rest looked up from reference TRBV7-8 and TRBJ2-1): GAGVSQSPRYKVAKRGQDVALRCDPISGHVSLFWYQQALGQGPEFLTYFQNEAQLDKSGLPSDRFFAERPEGSVSTLKIQRTQQEDSAVYLCASSLFRGRFNEQFFGPGTRLTVL.

The chain has TRBV7-2 and TRBJ2-5; no firm D call. CDR1 SGHTA and CDR2 FQGNSA come from the germline V gene. V was clipped by 1 base and J by 5 bases, with 17 bases between them. This CDR3 comprises 16 residues. CDR3 nucleotides: TGTGCCAGCAGCTTAGTCCCCGACTCAAACATGGAGACCCAGTACTTC. Protein: CASSLVPDSNMETQYF.

The genes are TRBV6-5 and TRBJ2-1, with 7 nucleotides matching TRBD2. The V segment lost 7 bases and the J segment 7 bases; nucleotides outside the gene matches: 7. The CDR3 contains 13 residues. Germline V gene data show CDR1 as MNHEY and CDR2 as SVGAGI. The CDR3 DNA reads as TGTGCCAGCACCATAGCGGGCCTAAATGAGCAGTTCTTC. Its translation: CASTIAGLNEQFF.

The V gene is TRBV9, the J gene TRBJ2-7; 16 nucleotides align to TRBD2. Germline CDR1 is SGDLS and CDR2 is YYNGEE. The junction had 18 bases not matched to a gene; V was cut back by 4 bases and J by 5 bases. The CDR3 has 20 amino acids. CDR3: CASSPHGVPGTSGRADEQYF. In DNA, the CDR3 is TGTGCCAGCAGCCCCCATGGGGTCCCCGGGACTAGCGGGAGGGCCGACGAGCAGTACTTC.

The genes are TRBV5-1 and TRBJ1-2, with D tentatively TRBD1 (6 bases). The V gene lost 5 bases and the J gene lost 4 bases, with 15 bases spanning the gap. The CDR3 has 14 residues. Germline assignment: CDR1 SGHRS and CDR2 YFSETQ. Here the CDR3 reads CASSSGQTSYGYTF. In DNA, the CDR3 is TGCGCCAGCAGTTCCGGACAGACGAGCTATGGCTACACCTTC.

The chain joins TRBV28 to TRBJ2-7; a weak D match, TRBD1 (5 bases). In germline, CDR1 is MDHEN, CDR2 SYDVKM. The CDR3 sequence is 15 residues long. The V and J ends lost 3 bases and 1 base respectively, with 13 bases between them. The DNA for the CDR3 is TGTGCCAGCAGTTTTATCGTTCAGGGATCCTACGAGCAGTACTTC. Its protein is CASSFIVQGSYEQYF. Drawing the rest from reference TRBV28 and TRBJ2-7, the complete variable domain is DVKVTQSSRYLVKRTGEKVFLECVQDMDHENMFWYRQDPGLGLRLIYFSYDVKMKEKGDIPEGYSVSREKKERFSLILESASTNQTSMYLCASSFIVQGSYEQYFGPGTRLTVT.

The rearrangement joins TRBV5-1 to TRBJ2-3; D perhaps matches TRBD2 (5 bases). Germline loops: CDR1 SGHRS, CDR2 YFSETQ. CDR3 length: 17 residues. V lost 4 bases and J 3 bases, leaving 21 bases between the germline ends. For the CDR3, the DNA is TGCGCCAGCAGCAGATTTCAGCAGGTGGGAGATACAGATACGCAGTATTTT. Amino acids: CASSRFQQVGDTDTQYF.

This chain joins TRBV5-1 and TRBJ1-3; weak D call: TRBD1 (6 bases). The CDR3 covers 15 residues. Per germline, CDR1 SGHRS and CDR2 YFSETQ. Trimming took 3 bases from V and 1 from J, leaving 11 bases between them. The CDR3 bases are TGCGCCAGCAGCTGGGAACAGGGATCTGGAAACACCATATATTTT. This translates into CASSWEQGSGNTIYF.